This entry lists 2 T cell receptor beta chains sequenced from one sample in a study of blood T cell repertoires in COVID-19. Using immunoSEQ multiplex PCR, the repertoire was profiled, and TCRdb retains in-frame clones only, with some absent. The sample lists under 75,000 clones; 88% were seen once. The sequenced material came from peripheral blood. These TCRs come from a human donor in a cohort sampled during active COVID-19.

This clone was picked up one time. V is TRBV6-5 and J is TRBJ1-6; D is perhaps TRBD1 (5 bases). This CDR3 contains 14 residues. From germline, CDR1 is MNHEY and CDR2 SVGAGI. V was cut by 6 bases and J by 8 bases, with 14 bases left in between. The DNA for the CDR3 is TGTGCCAGCAGGATGGCGACAGTCTATTCACCCCTCCACTTT. It encodes CASRMATVYSPLHF.

This chain links TRBV5-1 with TRBJ1-1; D remains unclear. Trimming left V 4 bases short and J 1 base short, with 8 bases between. The CDR3 contains 13 residues. Germline V gives CDR1 SGHRS, CDR2 YFSETQ. This CDR3 is CASSTITNTEAFF. The CDR3 nucleotides read TGCGCCAGCAGCACAATCACGAACACTGAAGCTTTCTTT.